Listed here are 18 T cell receptor beta chains from one sample, sequenced in a study of beta chain features in type 1 diabetes (dated by TCRdb to the late 2010s). The receptor library was made with the immunoSEQ multiplex PCR assay. The High Capacity cDNA Reverse Transcription Kit was used to reverse transcribe all of the isolated RNA, meaning that expressed TCRB transcripts were what got sequenced. TCRdb holds this immuneACCESS table with in-frame rearrangements only. Some clones are missing; in checked studies, unresolved V genes explain under half, and the rest has no known cause. Across this sample there are roughly 610,000 clones, with about 14% seen only once. 0.07% to 0.095% of the sample is in the top ten clones. The sequenced sample consisted of naive CD4+ T cells from blood. In the paper's terms, the cell subset or site label means: true naive CD4+ T cells. All receptors derive from a man aged 18 to 30 in good health.

V gene TRBV4-3 combines with J gene TRBJ2-1; D ambiguous. V was cut by 0 bases and J by 6 bases, with 12 bases left in between. This CDR3 contains 15 residues. The germline V gene has CDR1 LGHNA and CDR2 YSLEER. The CDR3 loop reads CASSQEGGGVNEQFF. CDR3 in DNA: TGCGCCAGCAGCCAAGAAGGCGGTGGCGTCAATGAGCAGTTCTTC.

The chain is built from TRBV6-4 and TRBJ2-1; 9 bases are shared with TRBD1. This CDR3 contains 16 residues. Germline loops: CDR1 MRHNA, CDR2 SNTAGT. After removal of 0 bases from V and 8 bases from J, the junction contained 8 bases not matched to a gene. CDR3 nucleotides: TGTGCCAGCAGTGACTCGAAGGGACAGGGTTTGCATGAGCAGTTCTTC. This sequence encodes CASSDSKGQGLHEQFF.

The chain is built from TRBV10-3 and TRBJ2-1; D may be TRBD1 or TRBD2 (5 bases each). The CDR3 runs to 13 residues. V gave up 9 bases and J gave up 7 bases, with 16 bases separating them. Germline V gene data show CDR1 as ENHRY and CDR2 as SYGVKD. The CDR3 is CAIASIGANEQFF. CDR3 sequence (DNA): TGTGCCATTGCATCGATCGGGGCGAATGAGCAGTTCTTC.

This clone was recorded a few times. DNA of the CDR3: TGTGCCAGCAGCTTACGGGAATACATTCAGTACTTC. This codes for CASSLREYIQYF. V is TRBV7-9 and J is TRBJ2-4; weak D call: TRBD2 (5 bases). V shed 2 bases and J shed 8 bases, with 7 bases lying between them. Looked up from germline, CDR1 is SEHNR and CDR2 is FQNEAQ (reference sequence). The CDR3 extends over 12 amino acids. Based on the CDR3 plus reference TRBV7-9 and TRBJ2-4, the full variable domain is DTGVSQNPRHKITKRGQNVTFRCDPISEHNRLYWYRQTLGQGPEFLTYFQNEAQLEKSRLLSDRFSAERPKGSFSTLEIQRTEQGDSAMYLCASSLREYIQYFGAGTRLSVL.

V usage is TRBV5-1 and J usage is TRBJ2-1, with D possibly TRBD1 on 6 matching bases. The CDR3 extends over 14 amino acids. V lost 0 bases and J 6 bases, leaving 10 bases between the germline ends. Germline CDR1 reads SGHRS; CDR2 reads YFSETQ. CDR3 sequence reads: CASSLEKQGNEQFF. For the CDR3, the DNA is TGCGCCAGCAGCTTGGAAAAACAGGGCAATGAGCAGTTCTTC.

The table lists this clone with a few counts. J is TRBJ2-6 and V is TRBV15, with D tentatively TRBD1 or TRBD2 (5 bases each). Looked up from germline, CDR1 is LNHNV and CDR2 is YYDKDF (reference sequence). The CDR3 contains 16 residues. V was trimmed by 1 base and J by 2 bases, leaving 9 bases between them. The CDR3 region has the DNA TGTGCCACCAGCAGAGGTCGAGGGGCTGGGGCCAACGTCCTGACTTTC. As protein: CATSRGRGAGANVLTF.

This clone was observed a handful of times. V is TRBV9 and J is TRBJ2-3; D uncertain. The CDR3 is made up of 12 amino acids. Per germline, CDR1 SGDLS and CDR2 YYNGEE. V was clipped by 0 bases and J by 6 bases, with 5 bases between them. The CDR3 reads CASSVDRDTQYF. DNA for the CDR3: TGTGCCAGCAGCGTAGATAGGGATACGCAGTATTTT.

The CDR3 DNA sequence: TGCGCCAGCAGCTTGGAACAGACCTACGAGCAGTACTTC. Translating it yields CASSLEQTYEQYF. V usage is TRBV5-1 and J usage is TRBJ2-7; the D is unclear. Germline V gene data show CDR1 as SGHRS and CDR2 as YFSETQ. The CDR3 extends over 13 amino acids. V was pared by 0 bases and J by 2 bases, with 6 bases between. Filled out from reference TRBV5-1 and TRBJ2-7, the complete variable domain reads KAGVTQTPRYLIKTRGQQVTLSCSPISGHRSVSWYQQTPGQGLQFLFEYFSETQRNKGNFPGRFSGRQFSNSRSEMNVSTLELGDSALYLCASSLEQTYEQYFGPGTRLTVT.

The chain combines TRBV13 with TRBJ2-3; 13 positions agree with TRBD2. CDR1 and CDR2 (germline): PRHDT, FYEKMQ (reference sequence). Trimming cost V 5 bases and J 2 bases; bases outside gene matches: 10. This CDR3 spans 18 amino acids. CDR3: CASSPARLAGGITDTQYF. Written as DNA, the CDR3 is TGTGCCAGCAGCCCCGCCCGACTAGCGGGGGGTATCACAGATACGCAGTATTTT.

This clone was detected ten times or more. J is TRBJ2-1 and V is TRBV5-4, with D maybe TRBD2 (6 bases). Looked up from germline, CDR1 is SGHNT and CDR2 is YYREEE (reference sequence). The CDR3 spans 13 residues. The ends were cut back, 7 bases at V and 6 bases at J, with 14 bases in the middle. CDR3 DNA sequence: TGTGCCAGCGATAACATCGGGAGCAATGAGCAGTTCTTC. The encoded protein is CASDNIGSNEQFF. The variable domain in full, with the rest retrieved from reference TRBV5-4 and TRBJ2-1, is ETGVTQSPTHLIKTRGQQVTLRCSSQSGHNTVSWYQQALGQGPQFIFQYYREEENGRGNFPPRFSGLQFPNYSSELNVNALELDDSALYLCASDNIGSNEQFFGPGTRLTVL.

This clone was detected a few times. The rearrangement links TRBV28 to TRBJ1-3, with D unresolved. Trimming stripped 9 bases from V and 2 bases from J, with 11 bases between. CDR3 size: 13 residues. The germline CDR1 and CDR2 sequences are MDHEN and SYDVKM. The CDR3 here is CASNRGAGNTIYF. The CDR3 DNA reads TGTGCCAGTAACAGAGGCGCTGGAAACACCATATATTTT.

The chain recombines TRBV25-1 with TRBJ2-7; D remains unclear. Trimming removed 4 bases from V and 4 bases from J, with 17 bases in between. This CDR3 comprises 15 residues. Germline CDR1 reads MGHDK; CDR2 reads SYGVNS. The CDR3 spells CASSASWVSSYEQYF. The CDR3 DNA sequence: TGTGCCAGCAGTGCCAGCTGGGTTTCGTCTTACGAGCAGTACTTC.

This sequence joins TRBV5-1 and TRBJ2-7, with 8 nucleotides matching TRBD2. CDR1 and CDR2 (germline): SGHRS, YFSETQ. Trimming removed 0 bases from V and 2 bases from J; junction bases left unmatched: 4. This CDR3 spans 15 amino acids. CDR3 DNA sequence: TGCGCCAGCAGCTTGGTTAGCGGGGTTACCTACGAGCAGTACTTC. Its translation is CASSLVSGVTYEQYF.

This clone was seen more than once but under ten times. The chain couples TRBV10-3 to TRBJ2-1; D assignment may be TRBD1 or TRBD2 (6 bases each). The germline V and J ends were trimmed by 4 bases and 5 bases, with 15 bases remaining between them. The germline V gene has CDR1 ENHRY and CDR2 SYGVKD. The CDR3 runs 15 residues. CDR3 nucleotides: TGTGCCATCAGTGGGAGGGGGACATCAGACAATGAGCAGTTCTTC. It encodes CAISGRGTSDNEQFF.

This clone was counted between two and nine times. The V and J genes are TRBV4-1 and TRBJ2-4, with TRBD1 identical over 8 bases. The CDR3 length is 19 residues. The junction had 13 bases not matched to a gene; V was cut back by 3 bases and J by 0 bases. CDR1 is MGHRA, CDR2 YSYEKL, per germline. The CDR3 is CASSHRGPGGMLAKNIQYF. In nucleotides, the CDR3 is TGCGCCAGCAGCCACCGGGGACCAGGGGGCATGCTAGCCAAAAACATTCAGTACTTC.

This clone showed up just a few times. CDR3 sequence reads: CASSKVEETSSYEQYF. DNA for the CDR3: TGTGCCAGCAGCAAAGTAGAGGAAACCAGCTCCTACGAGCAGTACTTC. The V call is TRBV21-1, the J call TRBJ2-7; TRBD2, the table's D call, was not compared with the DNA. TRBV21-1 is listed as a pseudogene. There are 16 residues in the CDR3.

The chain combines TRBV15 with TRBJ2-5, with 7 nucleotides matching TRBD2. The CDR3 has 20 residues. Germline CDR1 and CDR2: LNHNV and YYDKDF (reference sequence). J gave up 5 bases and V 1 base, and 22 bases lay outside the gene matches. CDR3 nucleotide sequence: TGTGCCACCAGCAGAGGCGGGGGTTTTGCAGCGCCCGAGATGGGGGAGACCCAGTACTTC. Encoded protein: CATSRGGGFAAPEMGETQYF.

This clone has more than one count but fewer than ten. V is TRBV5-1 and J is TRBJ2-3, with 7 bases identical to TRBD1. The V gene's germline CDR1 is SGHRS and CDR2 YFSETQ. The CDR3 length is 14 residues. Trimming removed 4 bases from V and 2 bases from J; junction bases left unmatched: 4. The chain's CDR3 is CASSTGQFTDTQYF. The DNA of the CDR3 is TGCGCCAGCAGCACGGGACAGTTCACAGATACGCAGTATTTT.